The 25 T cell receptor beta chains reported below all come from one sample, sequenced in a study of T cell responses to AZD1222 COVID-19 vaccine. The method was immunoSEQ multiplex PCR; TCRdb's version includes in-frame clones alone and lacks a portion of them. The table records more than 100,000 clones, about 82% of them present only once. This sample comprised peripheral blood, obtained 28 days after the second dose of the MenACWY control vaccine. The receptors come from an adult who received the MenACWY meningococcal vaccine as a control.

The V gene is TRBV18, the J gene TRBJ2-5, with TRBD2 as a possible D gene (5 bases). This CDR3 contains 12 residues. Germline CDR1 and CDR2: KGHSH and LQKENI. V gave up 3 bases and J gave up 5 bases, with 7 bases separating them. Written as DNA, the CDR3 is TGTGCCAGCTCACCCGGGGTGGAGACCCAGTACTTC. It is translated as CASSPGVETQYF.

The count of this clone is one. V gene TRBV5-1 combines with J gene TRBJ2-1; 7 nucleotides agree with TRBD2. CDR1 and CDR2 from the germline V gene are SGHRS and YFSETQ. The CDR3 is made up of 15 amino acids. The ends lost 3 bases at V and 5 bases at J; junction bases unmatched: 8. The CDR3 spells CASSSPSGEHNEQFF. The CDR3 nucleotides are TGCGCCAGCAGCTCCCCTAGCGGCGAACACAATGAGCAGTTCTTC.

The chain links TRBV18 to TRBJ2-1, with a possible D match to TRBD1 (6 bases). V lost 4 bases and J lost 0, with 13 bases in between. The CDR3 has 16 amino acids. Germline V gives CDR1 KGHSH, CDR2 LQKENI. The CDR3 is CASSLQGTGSYNEQFF. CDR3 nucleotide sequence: TGTGCCAGCTCACTACAGGGAACCGGCTCCTACAATGAGCAGTTCTTC.

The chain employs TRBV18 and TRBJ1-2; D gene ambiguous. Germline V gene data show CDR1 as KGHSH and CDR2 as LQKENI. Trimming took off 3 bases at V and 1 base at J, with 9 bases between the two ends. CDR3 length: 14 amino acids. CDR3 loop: CASSPVTDNYGYTF. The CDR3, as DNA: TGTGCCAGCTCACCGGTAACCGATAACTATGGCTACACCTTC.

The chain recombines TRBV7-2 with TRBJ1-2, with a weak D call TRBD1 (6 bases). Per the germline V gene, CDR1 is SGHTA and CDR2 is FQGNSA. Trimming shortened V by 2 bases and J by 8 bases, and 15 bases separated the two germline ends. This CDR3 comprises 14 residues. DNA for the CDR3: TGTGCCAGCAGCTTAAATCCCGGACAGCTCGGCTACACCTTC. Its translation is CASSLNPGQLGYTF.

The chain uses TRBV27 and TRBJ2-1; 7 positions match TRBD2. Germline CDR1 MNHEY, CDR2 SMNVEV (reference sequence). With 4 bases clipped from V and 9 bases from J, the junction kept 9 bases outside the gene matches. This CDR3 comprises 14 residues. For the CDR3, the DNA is TGTGCCAGCAGTTCCCTGGAGGGGAGGGGTGAGCAGTTCTTC. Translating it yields CASSSLEGRGEQFF.

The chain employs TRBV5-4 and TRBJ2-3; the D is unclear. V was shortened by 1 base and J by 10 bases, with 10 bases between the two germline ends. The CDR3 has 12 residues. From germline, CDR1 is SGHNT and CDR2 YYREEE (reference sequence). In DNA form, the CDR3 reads TGTGCCAGCAGCTTGATCGCAGAGCCGCAGTATTTT. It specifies CASSLIAEPQYF. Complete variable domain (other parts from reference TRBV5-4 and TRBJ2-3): ETGVTQSPTHLIKTRGQQVTLRCSSQSGHNTVSWYQQALGQGPQFIFQYYREEENGRGNFPPRFSGLQFPNYSSELNVNALELDDSALYLCASSLIAEPQYFGPGTRLTVL.

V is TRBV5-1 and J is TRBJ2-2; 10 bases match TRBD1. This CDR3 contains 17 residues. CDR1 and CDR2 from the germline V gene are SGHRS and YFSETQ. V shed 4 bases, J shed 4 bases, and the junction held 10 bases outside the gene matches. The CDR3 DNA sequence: TGCGCCAGCAGCCCGCCGGGACAGGGGTCGGGCACCGGGGAGCTGTTTTTT. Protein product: CASSPPGQGSGTGELFF. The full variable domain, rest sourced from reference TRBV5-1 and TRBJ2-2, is KAGVTQTPRYLIKTRGQQVTLSCSPISGHRSVSWYQQTPGQGLQFLFEYFSETQRNKGNFPGRFSGRQFSNSRSEMNVSTLELGDSALYLCASSPPGQGSGTGELFFGEGSRLTVL.

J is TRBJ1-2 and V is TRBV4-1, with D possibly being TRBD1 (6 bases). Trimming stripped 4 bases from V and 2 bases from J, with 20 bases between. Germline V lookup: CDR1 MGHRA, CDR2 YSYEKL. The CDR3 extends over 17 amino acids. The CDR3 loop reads CASSLLYRQAGNYGYTF. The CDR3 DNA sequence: TGCGCCAGCAGCCTGCTCTACCGACAGGCGGGCAACTATGGCTACACCTTC.

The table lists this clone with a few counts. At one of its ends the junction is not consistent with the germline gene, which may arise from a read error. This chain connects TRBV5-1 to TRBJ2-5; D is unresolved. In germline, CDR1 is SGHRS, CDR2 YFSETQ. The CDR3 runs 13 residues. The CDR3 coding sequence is TGCGCCACCAGCTTTACTTTGGCGGAGACCCAGTACTTC. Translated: CATSFTLAETQYF.

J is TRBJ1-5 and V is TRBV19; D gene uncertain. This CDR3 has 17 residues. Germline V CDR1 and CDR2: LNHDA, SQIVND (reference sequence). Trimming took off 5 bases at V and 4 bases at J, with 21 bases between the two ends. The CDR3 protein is CASSPTPFSPGNQPQHF. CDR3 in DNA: TGTGCCAGTAGTCCTACACCTTTCTCTCCGGGGAATCAGCCCCAGCATTTT.

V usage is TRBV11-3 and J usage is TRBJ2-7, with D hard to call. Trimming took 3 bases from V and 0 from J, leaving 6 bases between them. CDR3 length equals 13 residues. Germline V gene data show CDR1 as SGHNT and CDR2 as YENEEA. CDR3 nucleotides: TGTGCCAGCAGCTTTGACGGCTCCTACGAGCAGTACTTC. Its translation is CASSFDGSYEQYF.

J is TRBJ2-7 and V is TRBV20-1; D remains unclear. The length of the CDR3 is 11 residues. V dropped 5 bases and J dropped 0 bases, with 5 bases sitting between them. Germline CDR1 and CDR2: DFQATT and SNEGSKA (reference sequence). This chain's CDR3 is CSAYSSYEQYF. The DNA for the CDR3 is TGCAGTGCTTATAGCTCCTACGAGCAGTACTTC.

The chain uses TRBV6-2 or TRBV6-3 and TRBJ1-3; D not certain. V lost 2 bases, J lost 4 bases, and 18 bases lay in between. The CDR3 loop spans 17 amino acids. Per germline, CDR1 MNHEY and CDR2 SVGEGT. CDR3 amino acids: CASSYPAGSLRGNTIYF. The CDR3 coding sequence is TGTGCCAGCAGTTACCCGGCCGGCAGTTTGAGAGGAAACACCATATATTTT.

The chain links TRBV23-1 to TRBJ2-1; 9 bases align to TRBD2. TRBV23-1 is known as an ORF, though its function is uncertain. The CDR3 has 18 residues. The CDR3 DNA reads TGCGCAGCTACCGGACAGTCCATAGCGGGAGAGAGAATCAATGAGCAGTTCTTC. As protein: CAATGQSIAGERINEQFF.

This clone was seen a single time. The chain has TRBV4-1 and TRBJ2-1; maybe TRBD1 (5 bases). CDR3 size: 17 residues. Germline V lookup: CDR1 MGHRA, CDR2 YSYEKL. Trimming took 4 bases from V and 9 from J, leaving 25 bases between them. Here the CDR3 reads CASSLLGAGKIYSEQFF. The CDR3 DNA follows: TGCGCCAGCAGCCTCCTTGGGGCAGGGAAGATATATAGTGAGCAGTTCTTC.

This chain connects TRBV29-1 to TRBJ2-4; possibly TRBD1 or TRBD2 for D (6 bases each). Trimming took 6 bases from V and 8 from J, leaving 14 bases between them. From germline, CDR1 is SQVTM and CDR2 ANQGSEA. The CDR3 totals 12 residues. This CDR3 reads CSVLQGLDIQYF. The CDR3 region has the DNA TGCAGCGTCCTACAGGGACTCGACATTCAGTACTTC.

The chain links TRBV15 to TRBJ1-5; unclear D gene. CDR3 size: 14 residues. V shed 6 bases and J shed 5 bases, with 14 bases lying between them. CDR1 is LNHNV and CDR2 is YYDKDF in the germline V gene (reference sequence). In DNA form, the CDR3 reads TGTGCCACCAGTCTGGACCGGCAGTATCAGCCCCAGCATTTT. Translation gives CATSLDRQYQPQHF.

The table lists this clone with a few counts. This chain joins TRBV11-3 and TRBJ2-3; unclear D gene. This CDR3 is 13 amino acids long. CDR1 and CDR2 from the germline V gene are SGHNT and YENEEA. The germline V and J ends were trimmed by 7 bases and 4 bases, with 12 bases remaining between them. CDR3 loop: CASKVANSDTQYF. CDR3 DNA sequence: TGTGCCAGCAAAGTTGCGAATTCAGATACGCAGTATTTT. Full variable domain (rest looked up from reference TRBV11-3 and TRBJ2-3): EAGVVQSPRYKIIEKKQPVAFWCNPISGHNTLYWYLQNLGQGPELLIRYENEEAVDDSQLPKDRFSAERLKGVDSTLKIQPAELGDSAVYLCASKVANSDTQYFGPGTRLTVL.

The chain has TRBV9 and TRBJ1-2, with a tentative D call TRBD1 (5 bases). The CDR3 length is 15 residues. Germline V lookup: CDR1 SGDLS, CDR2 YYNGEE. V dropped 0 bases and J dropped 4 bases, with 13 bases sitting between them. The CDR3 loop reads CASSVDIGASYGYTF. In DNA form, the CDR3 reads TGTGCCAGCAGCGTAGATATCGGGGCCTCCTATGGCTACACCTTC.

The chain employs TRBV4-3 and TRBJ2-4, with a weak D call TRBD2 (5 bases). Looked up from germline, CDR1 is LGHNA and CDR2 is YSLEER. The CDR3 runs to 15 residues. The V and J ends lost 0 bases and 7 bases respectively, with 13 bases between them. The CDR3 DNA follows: TGCGCCAGCAGCCAAGATGAGCGGATGGGGAACATTCAGTACTTC. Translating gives CASSQDERMGNIQYF.

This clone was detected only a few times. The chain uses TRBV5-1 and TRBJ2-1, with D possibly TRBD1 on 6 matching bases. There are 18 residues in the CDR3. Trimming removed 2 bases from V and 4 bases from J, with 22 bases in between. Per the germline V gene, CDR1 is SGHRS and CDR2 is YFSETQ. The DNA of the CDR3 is TGCGCCAGCAGCTTAGGGGGAAGGGACCGGGGCCCATACAATGAGCAGTTCTTC. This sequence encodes CASSLGGRDRGPYNEQFF.

Here the CDR3 reads CASSLHQDRLSGNTIYF. The CDR3 region has the DNA TGTGCCAGCAGCCTACACCAAGACAGGCTCTCTGGAAACACCATATATTTT. The V and J genes are TRBV3-1 (or the pseudogene TRBV3-2) and TRBJ1-3; D possibly corresponds to TRBD1 (6 bases). This CDR3 has 17 amino acids. The ends were cut back, 4 bases at V and 0 bases at J, with 16 bases in the middle. Germline lookup yields CDR1 LGHDT and CDR2 YNNKEL (reference sequence).

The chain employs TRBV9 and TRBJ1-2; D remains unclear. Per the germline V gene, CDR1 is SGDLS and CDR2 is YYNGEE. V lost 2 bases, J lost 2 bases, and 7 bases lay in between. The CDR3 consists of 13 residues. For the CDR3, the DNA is TGTGCCAGCAGCGTCAGCCCGAACTATGGCTACACCTTC. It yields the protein CASSVSPNYGYTF.

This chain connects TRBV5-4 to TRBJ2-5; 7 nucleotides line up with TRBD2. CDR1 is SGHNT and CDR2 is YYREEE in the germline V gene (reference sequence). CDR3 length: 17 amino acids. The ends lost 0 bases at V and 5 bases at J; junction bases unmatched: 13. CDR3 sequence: CASSLAKGRESAETQYF. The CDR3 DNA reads TGTGCCAGCAGCTTGGCCAAGGGGCGGGAGTCTGCGGAGACCCAGTACTTC.